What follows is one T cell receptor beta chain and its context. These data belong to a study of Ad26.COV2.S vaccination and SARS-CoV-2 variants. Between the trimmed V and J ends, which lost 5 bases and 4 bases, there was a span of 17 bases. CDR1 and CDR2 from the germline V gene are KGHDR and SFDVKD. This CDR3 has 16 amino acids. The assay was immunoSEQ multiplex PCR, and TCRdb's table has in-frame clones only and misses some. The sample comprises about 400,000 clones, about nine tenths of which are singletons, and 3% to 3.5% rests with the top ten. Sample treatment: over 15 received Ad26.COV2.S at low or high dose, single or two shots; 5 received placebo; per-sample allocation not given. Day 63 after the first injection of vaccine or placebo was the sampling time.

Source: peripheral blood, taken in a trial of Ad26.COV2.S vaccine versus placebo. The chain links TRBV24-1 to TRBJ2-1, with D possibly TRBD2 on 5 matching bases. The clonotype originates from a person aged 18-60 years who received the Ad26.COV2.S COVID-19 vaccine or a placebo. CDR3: CATSALTGDGYNEQFF. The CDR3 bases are TGTGCCACCAGTGCCTTGACCGGGGATGGTTACAATGAGCAGTTCTTC.